These T cell receptor beta chains were read from a single sample in a study of cytomegalovirus exposure and HLA in healthy donors. The method was immunoSEQ multiplex PCR; TCRdb's version includes in-frame clones alone and lacks a portion of them. The sample records over 150,000 clones, 60% to 85% being singletons. Sequenced input: PBMCs. These receptor sequences come from a man aged 30-40 years in good health and CMV-seropositive. The CDR3 runs from the conserved cysteine through the conserved F or W. Fields, in order: V gene, clone size, J gene, CDR3 length, D gene, CDR3 protein, CDR3 DNA. D genes are given only for firm matches. A clone size is listed for some rows: how often the clone was seen (once, few, many), or a class if it is expanded.

v_call: TRBV6-5; clone_size: few; j_call: TRBJ2-7; cdr3_length: 15; d_call: TRBD1; cdr3_aa: CASSYVAGQDHEQYF; cdr3_nt: TGTGCCAGCAGTTACGTCGCGGGACAGGACCACGAGCAGTACTTC
v_call: TRBV18; clone_size: NA; j_call: TRBJ1-1; cdr3_length: 16; d_call: TRBD1; cdr3_aa: CASSHSYRGRTTEAFF; cdr3_nt: TGTGCCAGCTCACACAGTTACAGGGGTAGGACCACTGAAGCTTTCTTT
v_call: TRBV11-3; clone_size: NA; j_call: TRBJ2-3; cdr3_length: 16; d_call: NA; cdr3_aa: CASSLEAGPLTDTQYF; cdr3_nt: TGTGCCAGCAGCTTAGAGGCAGGGCCCCTCACAGATACGCAGTATTTT
v_call: TRBV21-1; clone_size: NA; j_call: TRBJ2-4; cdr3_length: 16; d_call: NA; cdr3_aa: CASSKGQALAKNIQYF; cdr3_nt: TGTGCCAGCAGCAAGGGACAGGCTCTAGCCAAAAACATTCAGTACTTC
v_call: TRBV7-6; clone_size: NA; j_call: TRBJ2-5; cdr3_length: 14; d_call: TRBD1; cdr3_aa: CASSFRGKGETQYF; cdr3_nt: TGTGCCAGCAGCTTCAGGGGGAAGGGGGAGACCCAGTACTTC
v_call: TRBV5-1; clone_size: NA; j_call: TRBJ1-1; cdr3_length: 15; d_call: TRBD1; cdr3_aa: CASSSFDRVGTEAFF; cdr3_nt: TGCGCCAGCAGCTCCTTTGACAGGGTCGGCACTGAAGCTTTCTTT
v_call: TRBV6-5; clone_size: NA; j_call: TRBJ2-3; cdr3_length: 14; d_call: NA; cdr3_aa: CASSYNIVADTQYF; cdr3_nt: TGTGCCAGCAGTTACAATATCGTAGCGGATACGCAGTATTTT
v_call: TRBV7-3; clone_size: NA; j_call: TRBJ2-3; cdr3_length: 14; d_call: NA; cdr3_aa: CASSWAPSGDTQYF; cdr3_nt: TGTGCCAGCAGCTGGGCCCCCAGCGGAGATACGCAGTATTTT
v_call: TRBV4-1; clone_size: NA; j_call: TRBJ1-2; cdr3_length: 15; d_call: NA; cdr3_aa: CASSQGVAQRYGYTF; cdr3_nt: TGCGCCAGCAGCCAAGGGGTAGCGCAGCGGTATGGCTACACCTTC
v_call: TRBV30; clone_size: NA; j_call: TRBJ1-4; cdr3_length: 12; d_call: NA; cdr3_aa: CARSTGEEKLFF; cdr3_nt: TGTGCCCGATCGACAGGAGAGGAAAAACTGTTTTTT
v_call: TRBV2; clone_size: NA; j_call: TRBJ2-3; cdr3_length: 15; d_call: TRBD2; cdr3_aa: CASSILAGGTDTQYF; cdr3_nt: TGTGCCAGCAGTATCCTAGCGGGGGGGACAGATACGCAGTATTTT
v_call: TRBV4-1; clone_size: NA; j_call: TRBJ1-5; cdr3_length: 18; d_call: NA; cdr3_aa: CASSQDFSVQGGNQPQHF; cdr3_nt: TGCGCCAGCAGCCAAGACTTCTCCGTGCAGGGTGGCAATCAGCCCCAGCATTTT
v_call: TRBV5-4; clone_size: NA; j_call: TRBJ1-4; cdr3_length: 14; d_call: TRBD1; cdr3_aa: CASSSRDRDEKLFF; cdr3_nt: TGTGCCAGCAGCTCTAGGGACAGGGACGAAAAACTGTTTTTT
v_call: TRBV5-6; clone_size: NA; j_call: TRBJ2-7; cdr3_length: 18; d_call: TRBD2; cdr3_aa: CASSFGLAGGQEVDEQYF; cdr3_nt: TGTGCCAGCAGCTTTGGACTAGCGGGGGGCCAGGAGGTGGACGAGCAGTACTTC
v_call: TRBV5-6; clone_size: NA; j_call: TRBJ2-4; cdr3_length: 13; d_call: NA; cdr3_aa: CASSSRGRDIQYF; cdr3_nt: TGTGCCAGCAGCTCTAGAGGGCGAGACATTCAGTACTTC
v_call: TRBV5-6; clone_size: NA; j_call: TRBJ1-2; cdr3_length: 18; d_call: TRBD1; cdr3_aa: CASSLFTGAYDSNYGYTF; cdr3_nt: TGTGCCAGCAGCTTGTTCACAGGGGCTTATGATTCTAACTATGGCTACACCTTC
v_call: TRBV5-1; clone_size: few; j_call: TRBJ1-2; cdr3_length: 14; d_call: NA; cdr3_aa: CASSFGESNYGYTF; cdr3_nt: TGCGCCAGCAGCTTCGGGGAATCTAACTATGGCTACACCTTC
v_call: TRBV11-2; clone_size: NA; j_call: TRBJ2-1; cdr3_length: 14; d_call: TRBD2; cdr3_aa: CASSKAGGYNEQFF; cdr3_nt: TGTGCCAGCAGTAAAGCGGGGGGGTACAATGAGCAGTTCTTC
v_call: TRBV5-6; clone_size: NA; j_call: TRBJ2-1; cdr3_length: 18; d_call: TRBD2; cdr3_aa: CASSLGGGLAGLYNEQFF; cdr3_nt: TGTGCCAGCAGCTTGGGCGGGGGACTAGCGGGGCTCTACAATGAGCAGTTCTTC
v_call: TRBV5-1; clone_size: NA; j_call: TRBJ2-7; cdr3_length: 16; d_call: TRBD1; cdr3_aa: CASSLGVTGISYEQYF; cdr3_nt: TGCGCCAGCAGCTTGGGGGTGACAGGGATCTCCTACGAGCAGTACTTC
v_call: TRBV2; clone_size: NA; j_call: TRBJ1-2; cdr3_length: 10; d_call: NA; cdr3_aa: CASNRDGYTF; cdr3_nt: TGTGCCAGCAACAGGGATGGCTACACCTTC
v_call: TRBV2; clone_size: NA; j_call: TRBJ2-2; cdr3_length: 13; d_call: NA; cdr3_aa: CASKLGATGELFF; cdr3_nt: TGTGCCAGCAAGTTAGGGGCCACCGGGGAGCTGTTTTTT
v_call: TRBV2; clone_size: once; j_call: TRBJ1-1; cdr3_length: 14; d_call: TRBD1; cdr3_aa: CASSARGLSTEAFF; cdr3_nt: TGTGCCAGCAGTGCCAGGGGGCTGAGCACTGAAGCTTTCTTT
v_call: TRBV7-9; clone_size: NA; j_call: TRBJ2-7; cdr3_length: 14; d_call: TRBD1; cdr3_aa: CASSFRDRESEQYF; cdr3_nt: TGTGCCAGCAGCTTCCGGGACAGGGAAAGCGAGCAGTACTTC
v_call: TRBV5-1; clone_size: NA; j_call: TRBJ1-4; cdr3_length: 16; d_call: NA; cdr3_aa: CASSEHMTAFNEKLFF; cdr3_nt: TGCGCCAGCAGCGAACACATGACAGCTTTTAATGAAAAACTGTTTTTT
v_call: TRBV5-3; clone_size: NA; j_call: TRBJ2-2; cdr3_length: 19; d_call: TRBD1; cdr3_aa: CARSKRRRDRGPNTGELFF; cdr3_nt: TGTGCCAGAAGCAAGCGTCGCCGGGACAGGGGGCCCAACACCGGGGAGCTGTTTTTT
v_call: TRBV5-1; clone_size: NA; j_call: TRBJ2-6; cdr3_length: 19; d_call: NA; cdr3_aa: CASSLAGTQQGAGANVLTF; cdr3_nt: TGCGCCAGCAGCTTGGCAGGAACACAACAGGGAGCGGGGGCCAACGTCCTGACTTTC
v_call: TRBV6-6; clone_size: once; j_call: TRBJ2-1; cdr3_length: 15; d_call: TRBD1; cdr3_aa: CASSQQGGDYNEQFF; cdr3_nt: TGTGCCAGCAGTCAACAGGGGGGAGACTACAATGAGCAGTTCTTC
v_call: TRBV19; clone_size: NA; j_call: TRBJ1-5; cdr3_length: 16; d_call: NA; cdr3_aa: CASSITGAGSNQPQHF; cdr3_nt: TGTGCCAGTAGTATAACTGGGGCAGGAAGCAATCAGCCCCAGCATTTT
v_call: TRBV16; clone_size: once; j_call: TRBJ1-5; cdr3_length: 15; d_call: NA; cdr3_aa: CASSSRGGSNQPQHF; cdr3_nt: TGTGCCAGCTCCTCGCGGGGAGGGAGCAATCAGCCCCAGCATTTT
v_call: TRBV7-6; clone_size: few; j_call: TRBJ2-5; cdr3_length: 15; d_call: TRBD2; cdr3_aa: CASSLGAGGQETQYF; cdr3_nt: TGTGCCAGCAGCTTAGGGGCGGGGGGGCAAGAGACCCAGTACTTC
v_call: TRBV7-7; clone_size: few; j_call: TRBJ2-7; cdr3_length: 15; d_call: TRBD2; cdr3_aa: CASSLEPGRVGEQYF; cdr3_nt: TGTGCCAGCAGCTTAGAGCCAGGGAGGGTTGGCGAGCAGTACTTC
v_call: TRBV6-5; clone_size: NA; j_call: TRBJ2-3; cdr3_length: 14; d_call: NA; cdr3_aa: CASRTRLGTDTQYF; cdr3_nt: TGTGCCAGCAGGACTAGACTAGGGACAGATACGCAGTATTTT
v_call: TRBV2; clone_size: few; j_call: TRBJ1-4; cdr3_length: 13; d_call: TRBD1; cdr3_aa: CASRGTGGEKLFF; cdr3_nt: TGTGCCAGCAGGGGGACAGGGGGGGAAAAACTGTTTTTT
v_call: TRBV5-1; clone_size: NA; j_call: TRBJ1-1; cdr3_length: 15; d_call: TRBD1; cdr3_aa: CASSLVGGDGTEAFF; cdr3_nt: TGCGCCAGCAGCTTGGTAGGGGGCGATGGCACTGAAGCTTTCTTT